A single sample is the source of the 6 T cell receptor beta chains below, sequenced in a study of CD8 T cells in ankylosing spondylitis. Each CDR3 protein is one row after TCRdb ran MiXCR on the 5' RACE reads. The profile shows 150,000 to 200,000 distinct CDR3 sequences, over 10% of them singletons. Material: blood, either unsorted or a sorted T cell fraction (not recorded which). The receptor source for this set is a female donor with ankylosing spondylitis or in good health (not recorded which).

The chain uses TRBV12-3 or TRBV12-4 and TRBJ1-1; D gene uncertain. V was trimmed by 6 bases and J by 4 bases, leaving 3 bases between them. CDR3 length: 10 residues. CDR3 region: CASRITEAFF. In DNA form, the CDR3 reads TGTGCCAGCAGAATCACTGAAGCTTTCTTT.

This clonotype came up a few times. This chain uses TRBV6-1 with TRBJ2-5, with 7 nucleotides matching TRBD1. After removal of 3 bases from V and 0 bases from J, the junction contained 1 base not matched to a gene. The CDR3 consists of 14 residues. Germline CDR1 is MNHNS and CDR2 is SASEGT. The CDR3 sequence is CASSETGNQETQYF. The CDR3 nucleotides read TGTGCCAGCAGTGAGACAGGGAACCAAGAGACCCAGTACTTC.

This sequence joins TRBV7-2 and TRBJ2-1; the D gene is possibly TRBD2 (7 bases). The CDR3 sequence is 13 residues long. Looked up from germline, CDR1 is SGHTA and CDR2 is FQGNSA. V gave up 7 bases and J gave up 4 bases, with 11 bases separating them. CDR3 loop: CASNEGGYNEQFF. The DNA of the CDR3 is TGTGCCAGCAACGAGGGGGGGTACAATGAGCAGTTCTTC.

This clonotype was found many times. The J gene is TRBJ2-1, the V gene TRBV6-2 or TRBV6-3; 7 bases map to TRBD1. Germline CDR1 MNHEY, CDR2 SVGEGT. The V gene end was trimmed by 7 bases and the J gene end by 3 bases; junction bases not matched to a gene: 3. The CDR3 runs 13 residues. The DNA for the CDR3 is TGTGCCAGCACGGGACAGCTCTACAATGAGCAGTTCTTC. Translating gives CASTGQLYNEQFF.

This clonotype was counted ten times or more. The gene calls are TRBV6-4 and TRBJ1-2, with D uncertain. There are 15 residues in the CDR3. V gave up 6 bases and J gave up 1 base, with 15 bases separating them. Germline CDR1 MRHNA, CDR2 SNTAGT. In nucleotides, the CDR3 is TGTGCCAGCAGGCCCTTCGCCGGAGATAACTATGGCTACACCTTC. Translation: CASRPFAGDNYGYTF.

This clonotype showed up many times. This rearrangement joins TRBV12-3 or TRBV12-4 to TRBJ2-7; 8 positions agree with TRBD1. This CDR3 spans 15 amino acids. Germline trimming cut 5 bases from V and 5 bases from J; bases unmatched to any gene: 11. CDR3: CASSVGQGKSHEQYF. The CDR3, as DNA: TGTGCCAGCAGTGTAGGACAGGGAAAGTCCCACGAGCAGTACTTC.